This T cell receptor (beta chain) was found in a study of T cells after yellow fever vaccination. Across the whole study: Libraries from low-cell-number fractions were prepared with the SMART-Seq v4 Ultra Low Input RNA kit.

This clonotype occurred a few times. V lost 4 bases to trimming and J lost 0 bases, with 10 bases between them. The CDR3 has 15 residues. Germline CDR1 ENHRY, CDR2 SYGVKD. TCRdb redid the calling of the 5' RACE reads with MiXCR, one entry per CDR3 protein. Of around 200,000 distinct CDR3 sequences in the sample, 11% were seen once. The receptor's source is a man in his late teens or twenties who received the YFV17D yellow fever vaccine. The sequencing used CD8+ T cells sorted from PBMCs, collected 15 days after the yellow fever booster vaccination. The rearrangement joins TRBV10-3 to TRBJ1-5; no reliable D call. CDR3 in DNA: TGTGCCATCAGTGGGGAGTGGGGTAGCAATCAGCCCCAGCATTTT. It is translated as CAISGEWGSNQPQHF.